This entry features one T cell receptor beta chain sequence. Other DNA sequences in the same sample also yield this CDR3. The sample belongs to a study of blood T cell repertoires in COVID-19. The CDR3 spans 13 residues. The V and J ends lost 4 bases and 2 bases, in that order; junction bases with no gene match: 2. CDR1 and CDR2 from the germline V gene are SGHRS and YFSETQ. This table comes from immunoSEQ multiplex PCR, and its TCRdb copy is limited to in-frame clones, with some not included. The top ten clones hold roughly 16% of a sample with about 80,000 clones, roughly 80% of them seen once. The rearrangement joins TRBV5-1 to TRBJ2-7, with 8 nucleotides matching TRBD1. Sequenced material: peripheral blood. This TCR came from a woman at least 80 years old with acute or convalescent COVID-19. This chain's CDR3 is CASSIQGAYEQYF. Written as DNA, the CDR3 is TGCGCCAGCAGCATACAGGGGGCCTACGAGCAGTACTTC. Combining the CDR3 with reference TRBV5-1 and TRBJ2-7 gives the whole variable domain KAGVTQTPRYLIKTRGQQVTLSCSPISGHRSVSWYQQTPGQGLQFLFEYFSETQRNKGNFPGRFSGRQFSNSRSEMNVSTLELGDSALYLCASSIQGAYEQYFGPGTRLTVT.